This T cell receptor (beta chain) is drawn from a study of regulatory T cells. Study-level findings and limits: Control CD8+ cells showed a nonsignificant trend toward higher Shannon entropy than patient CD8+ cells.

The PCR used 52 TRBV and 13 TRBJ primers. The method was immunoSEQ multiplex PCR; TCRdb's version includes in-frame clones alone and lacks a portion of them. The sample carries tens of thousands of clones, approximately 94% recorded once. This CDR3 region has 15 residues. Trimming at V came to 5 bases and at J to 4 bases, leaving 9 bases not matched to a gene. Germline CDR1 and CDR2: LNHDA and SQIVND (reference sequence). With regard to this clone: No antigen is known for it.

Every patient with CD3G deficiency had evidence of autoimmunity. Specimen: CD8+ T cells sorted from blood. The chain employs TRBV19 and TRBJ1-1; 8 bases fit TRBD1. The receptor was isolated from a child aged 2 to 10 with CD3G deficiency. CDR3: CASSWTGSGTTEAFF. CDR3 coding DNA: TGTGCCAGTAGTTGGACAGGGAGTGGGACCACTGAAGCTTTCTTT.